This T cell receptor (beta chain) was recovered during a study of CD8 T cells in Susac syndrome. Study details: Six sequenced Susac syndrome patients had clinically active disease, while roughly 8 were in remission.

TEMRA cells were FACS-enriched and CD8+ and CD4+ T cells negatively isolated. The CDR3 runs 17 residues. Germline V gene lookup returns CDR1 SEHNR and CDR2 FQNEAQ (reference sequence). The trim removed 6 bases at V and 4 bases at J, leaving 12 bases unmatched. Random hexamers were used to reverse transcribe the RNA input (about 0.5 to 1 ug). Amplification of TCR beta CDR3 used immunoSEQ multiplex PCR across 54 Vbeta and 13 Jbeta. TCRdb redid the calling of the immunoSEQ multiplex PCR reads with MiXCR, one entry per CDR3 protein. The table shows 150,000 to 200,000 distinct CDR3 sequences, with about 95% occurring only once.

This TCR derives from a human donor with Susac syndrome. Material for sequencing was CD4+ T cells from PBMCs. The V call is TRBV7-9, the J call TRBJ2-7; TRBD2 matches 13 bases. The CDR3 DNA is TGTGCCAGCAGTCAAATTGGGACTAGCGGGACGACTTACGAGCAGTACTTC. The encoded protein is CASSQIGTSGTTYEQYF.